Sequencing of this TCR beta chain was carried out in a study of blood T cell repertoires in COVID-19. Study as a whole: The United States, Italy and Spain supplied acute and convalescent COVID-19 samples.

J lost 9 bases, V lost 4 bases, and 7 bases had no gene match. The CDR3 is 13 amino acids. Germline lookup yields CDR1 MNHEY and CDR2 SMNVEV (reference sequence). Participant ages covered about 18 to 89 years across approximately 25 US areas. In assigning cohorts, the study relied on participant-reported clinical history. All exposed participants met a person with COVID-19 within 2 weeks before entering the study. This table comes from immunoSEQ multiplex PCR, and its TCRdb copy is limited to in-frame clones, with some not included. The top ten hold roughly 4.8% of the sample, which has 210,000 or so clones, 83% seen once.

The rearrangement joins TRBV27 to TRBJ2-3, with 7 bases matching TRBD1. Sequenced material: PBMCs or T cells enriched from blood (not recorded which). The sequence was obtained from a woman aged 50 to 60 who had been exposed to COVID-19. The CDR3 sequence is CASSSTGWGTQYF. The CDR3 bases are TGTGCCAGCAGTTCGACAGGGTGGGGAACGCAGTATTTT.